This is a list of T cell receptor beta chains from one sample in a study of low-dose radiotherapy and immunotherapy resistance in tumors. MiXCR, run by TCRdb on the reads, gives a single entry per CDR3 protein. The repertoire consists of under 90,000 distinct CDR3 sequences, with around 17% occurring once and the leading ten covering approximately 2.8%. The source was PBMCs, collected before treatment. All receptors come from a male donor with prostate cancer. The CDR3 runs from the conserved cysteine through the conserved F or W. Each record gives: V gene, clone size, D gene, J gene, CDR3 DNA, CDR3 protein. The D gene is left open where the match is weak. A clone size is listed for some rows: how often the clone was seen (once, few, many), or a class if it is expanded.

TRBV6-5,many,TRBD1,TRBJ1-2,TGTGCCAGCAGTTACGGGACAGGCCCCTATGGCTACACCTTC,CASSYGTGPYGYTF
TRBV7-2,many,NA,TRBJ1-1,TGTGCCAGCAGCTTACCGAAAGGACAGCAAGCTTTCTTT,CASSLPKGQQAFF
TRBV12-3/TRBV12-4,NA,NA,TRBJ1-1,TGTGCCAGCAGTCCCCCCTTTGTTGAAGCTTTCTTT,CASSPPFVEAFF
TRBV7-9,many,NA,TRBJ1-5,TGTGCCAGCAGCCCAGGTTGGGGCGAGAATCAGCCCCAGCATTTT,CASSPGWGENQPQHF
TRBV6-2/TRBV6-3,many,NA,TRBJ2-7,TGTGCCAGCAGTGAATCTGGCTCCTACGAGCAGTACTTC,CASSESGSYEQYF
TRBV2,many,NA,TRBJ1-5,TGTGCCAGCAGTGGACGACAGTCCAATCAGCCCCAGCATTTT,CASSGRQSNQPQHF
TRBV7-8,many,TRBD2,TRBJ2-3,TGTGCCAGCAGCTCTCAGCGGGGAGGTACGCAGTATTTT,CASSSQRGGTQYF
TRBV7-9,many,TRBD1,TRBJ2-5,TGTGCCAGCAGCTCGGGGACAGGGGCTCCCGAGACCCAGTACTTC,CASSSGTGAPETQYF
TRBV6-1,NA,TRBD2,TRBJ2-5,TGTGCCAGCGGGGCGGGGGGGCAAGAGACCCAGTACTTC,CASGAGGQETQYF
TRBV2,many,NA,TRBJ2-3,TGTGCCAGCAGGGAGGTATATACGCAGTATTTT,CASREVYTQYF
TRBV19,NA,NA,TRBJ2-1,TGTGCCAGTAGTATACTAGTTAGGGATGAGCAGTTCTTC,CASSILVRDEQFF
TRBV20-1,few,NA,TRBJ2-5,TGCAGTGCTGAAACTAGCCCGGGGATAGAGACCCAGTACTTC,CSAETSPGIETQYF
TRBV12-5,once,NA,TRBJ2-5,TGTGCTAGTGGCCTCCCGGGGGCCGGGCCCCAAGAGACCCAGTACTTC,CASGLPGAGPQETQYF
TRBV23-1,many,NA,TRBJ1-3,TGCGCCAGCAGTCAATCGGGAGGGGCCACTGGAAACACCATATATTTT,CASSQSGGATGNTIYF
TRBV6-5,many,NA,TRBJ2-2,TGTGCCAGCAGTTACTCGTGGGAGCGGGCGGCGGGGAGCACCGGGGAGCTGTTTTTT,CASSYSWERAAGSTGELFF
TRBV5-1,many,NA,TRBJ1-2,TGCGCCAGCAGCTCTAGCGCTAACTATGGCTACACCTTC,CASSSSANYGYTF